This T cell receptor beta chain derives from a study of CXCR3-negative and CXCR3-positive naive CD8 T cells. Every subset of CD8+ T cells was sorted in triplicate at fewer than 350,000 cells each. In germline, CDR1 is LGHNA, CDR2 YNFKEQ. This CDR3 comprises 16 residues. Note on this clonotype: Its target is unknown.

5' RACE with UMI labels generated the TRB cDNA libraries. With the 5' RACE reads reprocessed, TCRdb shows one record per CDR3 protein and no DNA. The sample yields 55,000 to 70,000 distinct CDR3 sequences, of which the top ten take up 23%. General observations from the study: Comparison of naive CXCR3-negative and CXCR3-positive cells revealed similar TRBV-TRBJ usage, while memory cells differed. Comparably high diversity marked both naive subsets, whereas memory CD8+ cells had much lower diversity. Comparison of naive subsets found surface CD5 to be comparable, and TCR strength was inferred on the basis of TRB CDR3 properties.

The receptor was isolated from a human donor in good health. Some clones in this sample may be carry-over from other donors' samples. The V call is TRBV4-2, the J call TRBJ2-6; the D call from TCRdb, TRBD2, cannot be confirmed without DNA. Sequenced: memory CD8+ T cells from blood. This CDR3 reads CASSQMRGTGANVLTF.